These T cell receptor beta chains were read from a single sample in a study of cytomegalovirus exposure and HLA in healthy donors. The assay was immunoSEQ multiplex PCR, and TCRdb's table has in-frame clones only and misses some. In all, the sample yields 150,000 to 200,000 clones. The sequenced sample was PBMCs. These receptor sequences come from a young man in good health and CMV-seronegative. The CDR3 runs from the conserved cysteine through the conserved F or W. D genes are given only for firm matches. A clone size is listed for some rows: how often the clone was seen (once, few, many), or a class if it is expanded.

>-|TRBJ2-7|14|TRBV4-3|TRBD2
CASSQGTSVYEQYF
TGCGCCAGCAGCCAAGGGACTAGCGTATACGAGCAGTACTTC
>medium-sized|TRBJ1-2|17|TRBV5-4|-
CASSFLTGRRANYGYTF
TGTGCCAGCAGCTTCTTGACAGGTCGACGAGCTAACTATGGCTACACCTTC
>-|TRBJ2-7|13|TRBV2|TRBD1
CASSGGQGGEQYF
TGTGCCAGCAGTGGAGGACAGGGGGGCGAGCAGTACTTC
>-|TRBJ2-1|15|TRBV5-1|TRBD2
CASNEGLAGVNEQFF
TGCGCCAGCAACGAGGGACTAGCGGGAGTCAATGAGCAGTTCTTC
>-|TRBJ1-2|17|TRBV5-4|TRBD1
CASSSFSGTGGDYGYTF
TGTGCCAGCAGCTCCTTTTCCGGGACAGGGGGCGACTATGGCTACACCTTC
>-|TRBJ2-7|15|TRBV7-8|TRBD2
CASSFPGTTYYEQYF
TGTGCCAGCAGCTTTCCCGGGACTACCTATTACGAGCAGTACTTC
>-|TRBJ1-2|14|TRBV27|-
CASSLSRANYGYTF
TGTGCCAGCAGTTTATCCAGGGCTAACTATGGCTACACCTTC
>-|TRBJ1-1|15|TRBV27|-
CASSSLQGLDTEAFF
TGTGCCAGCAGTTCACTACAGGGTTTAGACACTGAAGCTTTCTTT
>-|TRBJ2-7|13|TRBV19|-
CASSSQGTHEQYF
TGTGCCAGTAGTTCCCAGGGTACCCACGAGCAGTACTTC
>-|TRBJ2-2|15|TRBV6-6|-
CASSYGQGGGGELFF
TGTGCCAGCAGTTACGGGCAGGGTGGCGGCGGGGAGCTGTTTTTT
>-|TRBJ2-1|17|TRBV4-2|TRBD2
CASSLEQLAGHYNEQFF
TGTGCCAGCAGCCTTGAACAACTAGCGGGGCACTACAATGAGCAGTTCTTC
>-|TRBJ1-1|14|TRBV6-4|-
CASTRDFGDTEAFF
TGTGCCAGCACCCGGGATTTTGGAGACACTGAAGCTTTCTTT
>-|TRBJ1-2|13|TRBV6-6|-
CASSRGQNYGYTF
TGTGCCAGCAGTCGCGGACAGAACTATGGCTACACCTTC
>-|TRBJ2-1|14|TRBV9|-
CASSVGTAYNEQFF
TGTGCCAGCAGCGTAGGGACAGCCTACAATGAGCAGTTCTTC
>-|TRBJ2-1|16|TRBV4-2|-
CASELGLGGAYNEQFF
TGTGCCAGCGAATTAGGCTTAGGCGGTGCCTACAATGAGCAGTTCTTC
>-|TRBJ2-7|15|TRBV7-9|-
CASSRSLLGTYEQYF
TGTGCCAGCAGCCGCTCCCTCCTGGGCACCTACGAGCAGTACTTC
>-|TRBJ1-4|11|TRBV20-1|-
CSAPDGVKLFF
TGCAGTGCTCCCGACGGAGTAAAACTGTTTTTT
>-|TRBJ1-4|15|TRBV30|-
CAWKVTGGRVEKLFF
TGTGCCTGGAAAGTGACAGGAGGGAGGGTTGAAAAACTGTTTTTT
>-|TRBJ2-1|16|TRBV27|TRBD1
CASSAPGQGAKSVEFF
TGTGCCAGCAGTGCCCCGGGACAGGGGGCGAAATCGGTGGAGTTCTTC
>-|TRBJ2-7|13|TRBV14|-
CASSQDVYYEQYF
TGTGCCAGCAGCCAAGATGTGTACTACGAGCAGTACTTC
>-|TRBJ1-5|15|TRBV18|TRBD1
CASSGMDRAGQPQHF
TGTGCCAGCTCCGGAATGGACAGGGCGGGGCAGCCCCAGCATTTT
>-|TRBJ1-4|13|TRBV19|-
CASTGSGKEKLFF
TGTGCCAGTACGGGATCCGGAAAAGAAAAACTGTTTTTT
>-|TRBJ1-5|17|TRBV16|TRBD1
CASTDPGKGAFLQPQHF
TGTGCCAGTACCGACCCGGGGAAGGGGGCCTTTCTTCAGCCCCAGCATTTT
>-|TRBJ2-3|15|TRBV7-3|TRBD2
CASSFGTSLSDTQYF
TGTGCCAGCAGCTTCGGGACTAGCCTATCAGATACGCAGTATTTT
>-|TRBJ1-6|16|TRBV28|-
CASSPGVRSYNSPLHF
TGTGCCAGCAGCCCAGGGGTCCGCTCCTATAATTCACCCCTCCACTTT
>-|TRBJ2-3|15|TRBV10-1|-
CASTGQSGGTDTQYF
TGCGCCAGCACCGGACAGTCCGGCGGCACAGATACGCAGTATTTT
>-|TRBJ2-7|14|TRBV6-1|TRBD2
CASREGLAAYEQYF
TGTGCCAGCAGAGAAGGACTAGCGGCCTACGAGCAGTACTTC
>-|TRBJ2-6|18|TRBV2|-
CASSPRGGLGSGANVLTF
TGTGCCAGCAGCCCCAGGGGAGGGTTAGGCTCTGGGGCCAACGTCCTGACTTTC
>-|TRBJ2-6|18|TRBV7-9|TRBD1
CASSWGQLNFPGANVLTF
TGTGCCAGCAGCTGGGGACAGCTAAATTTCCCTGGGGCCAACGTCCTGACTTTC
>-|TRBJ2-7|14|TRBV2|TRBD1
CASSESGQVLEQYF
TGTGCCAGCAGTGAATCGGGACAGGTACTCGAGCAGTACTTC
>-|TRBJ2-6|17|TRBV4-2|TRBD1
CASSQARDSSGANVLTF
TGTGCCAGCAGCCAAGCAAGGGACAGCTCTGGGGCCAACGTCCTGACTTTC
>-|TRBJ2-1|12|TRBV11-2|-
CASSSSGPSQFF
TGTGCCAGCAGTTCGAGCGGCCCCTCTCAGTTCTTC
>-|TRBJ2-1|14|TRBV29-1|TRBD2
CSGGLAGLYNEQFF
TGCAGCGGCGGACTAGCGGGACTCTACAATGAGCAGTTCTTC
>-|TRBJ2-1|18|TRBV10-3|TRBD1
CAISESYHPGQGNNEQFF
TGTGCCATCAGTGAGTCTTACCATCCGGGACAGGGGAACAATGAGCAGTTCTTC
>-|TRBJ1-4|15|TRBV7-9|TRBD1
CASSDNRGGGEKLFF
TGTGCCAGCAGCGATAACAGGGGAGGCGGTGAAAAACTGTTTTTT
>-|TRBJ2-7|14|TRBV27|-
CASSYSGINYEQYF
TGTGCCAGCAGTTACTCAGGGATTAACTACGAGCAGTACTTC
>-|TRBJ2-2|14|TRBV19|-
CASRGTKNTGELFF
TGTGCCAGTAGGGGCACGAAGAACACCGGGGAGCTGTTTTTT
>-|TRBJ2-5|15|TRBV11-3|-
CASSPVWEAQETQYF
TGTGCCAGCAGCCCTGTTTGGGAGGCCCAAGAGACCCAGTACTTC
>-|TRBJ2-7|14|TRBV19|-
CASSIPGSTYEQYF
TGTGCCAGTAGTATCCCGGGTTCAACCTACGAGCAGTACTTC
>-|TRBJ1-2|16|TRBV30|-
CAWSVQGAGGNYGYTF
TGTGCCTGGAGTGTACAAGGGGCAGGTGGAAACTATGGCTACACCTTC
>-|TRBJ1-3|14|TRBV5-1|-
CASSTSFSGNTIYF
TGCGCCAGCAGCACATCGTTCTCTGGAAACACCATATATTTT
>-|TRBJ2-7|13|TRBV27|TRBD1
CASSPGQGLTQYF
TGTGCCAGCAGTCCCGGACAGGGTTTAACTCAGTACTTC
>-|TRBJ1-4|18|TRBV4-1|-
CASSQRGDLWATNEKLFF
TGCGCCAGCAGCCAGCGGGGGGATTTGTGGGCAACTAATGAAAAACTGTTTTTT
>-|TRBJ2-7|13|TRBV29-1|TRBD1
CSVGQGAIYEQYF
TGCAGCGTTGGACAGGGGGCAATCTACGAGCAGTACTTC
>-|TRBJ2-5|17|TRBV15|TRBD1
CATSGRSTGGVQETQYF
TGTGCCACCAGCGGCCGGTCCACAGGGGGCGTACAAGAGACCCAGTACTTC
>-|TRBJ1-3|16|TRBV6-5|TRBD1
CASSYAGTGKGNTIYF
TGTGCCAGCAGTTACGCAGGGACAGGGAAAGGAAACACCATATATTTT
>-|TRBJ1-6|13|TRBV25-1|-
CASSRGTNSPLHF
TGTGCCAGCAGTAGGGGAACTAATTCACCCCTCCACTTT
>-|TRBJ2-1|16|TRBV4-2|-
CASSLLAAPTYNEQFF
TGTGCCAGCAGCCTCTTAGCGGCGCCAACCTACAATGAGCAGTTCTTC
>-|TRBJ2-7|15|TRBV6-1|TRBD1
CASSDDHKGAYEQYF
TGTGCCAGCAGTGACGACCACAAGGGGGCTTACGAGCAGTACTTC
>-|TRBJ1-6|15|TRBV9|-
CASSVGQGGNSPLHF
TGTGCCAGCAGCGTAGGGCAGGGAGGAAATTCACCCCTCCACTTT
>-|TRBJ1-5|15|TRBV19|-
CASSMTGVANQPQHF
TGTGCCAGTAGTATGACGGGGGTTGCGAATCAGCCCCAGCATTTT
>-|TRBJ1-2|14|TRBV27|-
CASSPTHYAYGYTF
TGTGCCAGCAGTCCAACACACTACGCGTATGGCTACACCTTC
>-|TRBJ1-1|13|TRBV29-1|-
CSVDEREGTEAFF
TGCAGCGTTGATGAGAGGGAGGGCACTGAAGCTTTCTTT
>-|TRBJ1-5|15|TRBV6-1|-
CASSEAGGSNQPQHF
TGTGCCAGCAGTGAAGCGGGGGGAAGCAATCAGCCCCAGCATTTT